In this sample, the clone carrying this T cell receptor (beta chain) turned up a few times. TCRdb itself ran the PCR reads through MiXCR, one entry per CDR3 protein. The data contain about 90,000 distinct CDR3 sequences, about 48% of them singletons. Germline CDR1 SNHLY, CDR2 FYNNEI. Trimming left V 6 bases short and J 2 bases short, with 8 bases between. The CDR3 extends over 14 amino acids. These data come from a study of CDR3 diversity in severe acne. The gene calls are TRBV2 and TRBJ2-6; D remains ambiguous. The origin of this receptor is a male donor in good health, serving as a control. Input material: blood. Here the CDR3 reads CASRELPGANVLTF. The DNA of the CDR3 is TGTGCCAGCAGGGAGCTCCCTGGGGCCAACGTCCTGACTTTC. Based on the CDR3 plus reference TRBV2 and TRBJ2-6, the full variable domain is EPEVTQTPSHQVTQMGQEVILRCVPISNHLYFYWYRQILGQKVEFLVSFYNNEISEKSEIFDDQFSVERPDGSNFTLKIRSTKLEDSAMYFCASRELPGANVLTFGAGSRLTVL.